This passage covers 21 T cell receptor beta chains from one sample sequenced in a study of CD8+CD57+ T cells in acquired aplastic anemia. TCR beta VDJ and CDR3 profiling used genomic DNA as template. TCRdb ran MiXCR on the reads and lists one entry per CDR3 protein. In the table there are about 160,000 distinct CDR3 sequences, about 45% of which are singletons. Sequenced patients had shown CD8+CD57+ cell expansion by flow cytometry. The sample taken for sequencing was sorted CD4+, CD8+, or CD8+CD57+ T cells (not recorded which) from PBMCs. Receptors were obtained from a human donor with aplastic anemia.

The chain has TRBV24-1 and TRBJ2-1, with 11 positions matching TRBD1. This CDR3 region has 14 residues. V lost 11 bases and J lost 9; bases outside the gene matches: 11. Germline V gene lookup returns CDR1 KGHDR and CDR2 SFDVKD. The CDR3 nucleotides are TGTGCCAGCAGCCCAAGGACAGGGGGCGGTGAGCAGTTCTTC. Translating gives CASSPRTGGGEQFF.

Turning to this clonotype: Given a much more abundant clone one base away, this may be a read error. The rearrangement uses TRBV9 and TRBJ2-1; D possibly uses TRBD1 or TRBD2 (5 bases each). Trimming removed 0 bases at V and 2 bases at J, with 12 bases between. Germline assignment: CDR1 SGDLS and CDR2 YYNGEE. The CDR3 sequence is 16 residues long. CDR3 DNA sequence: TGTGCCAGCAGCGTAGTGGAGCAGGGACCCTACAATGAGCAGTTCTTC. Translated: CASSVVEQGPYNEQFF.

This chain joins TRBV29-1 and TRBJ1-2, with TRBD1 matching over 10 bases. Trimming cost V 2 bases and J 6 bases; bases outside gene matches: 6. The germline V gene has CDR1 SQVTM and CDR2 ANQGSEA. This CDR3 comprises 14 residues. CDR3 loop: CSVERQGAKDGYTF. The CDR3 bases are TGCAGCGTTGAAAGACAGGGGGCTAAGGATGGCTACACCTTC.

CDR3 loop: CSARVLVGQPQHF. DNA of the CDR3: TGCAGTGCTAGAGTACTTGTAGGTCAGCCCCAGCATTTT. V and J are TRBV20-1 and TRBJ1-5; the D is unclear. The V gene lost 1 base and the J gene lost 6 bases, with 10 bases spanning the gap. Germline CDR1 reads DFQATT; CDR2 reads SNEGSKA (reference sequence). The CDR3 has 13 residues.

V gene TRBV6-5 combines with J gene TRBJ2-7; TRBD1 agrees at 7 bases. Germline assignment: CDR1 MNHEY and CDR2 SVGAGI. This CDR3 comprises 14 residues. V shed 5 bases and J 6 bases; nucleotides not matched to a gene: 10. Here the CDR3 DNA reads TGTGCCAGCAGTCAGCTCGACAGGGCCTCCGAGCAGTACTTC. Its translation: CASSQLDRASEQYF.

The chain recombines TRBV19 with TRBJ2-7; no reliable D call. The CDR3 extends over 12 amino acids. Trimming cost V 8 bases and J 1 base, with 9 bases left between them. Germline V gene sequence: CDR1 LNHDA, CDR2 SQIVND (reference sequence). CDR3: CASGISSYEQYF. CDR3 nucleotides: TGTGCCAGTGGCATCTCATCCTACGAGCAGTACTTC.

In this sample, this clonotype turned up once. This CDR3 is CASKRGFSGGPYEQYF. The CDR3 coding sequence is TGCGCCAGCAAGAGAGGGTTTAGCGGGGGACCCTACGAGCAGTACTTC. This sequence joins TRBV5-1 and TRBJ2-7, with TRBD2 matching over 9 bases. J gave up 2 bases and V 6 bases, and 12 bases lay outside the gene matches. Germline CDR1 is SGHRS and CDR2 is YFSETQ. The CDR3 loop spans 16 amino acids.

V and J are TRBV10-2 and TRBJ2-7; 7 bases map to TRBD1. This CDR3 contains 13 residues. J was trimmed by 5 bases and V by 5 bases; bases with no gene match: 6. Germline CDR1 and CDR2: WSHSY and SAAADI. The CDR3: CASSLTGRNEQYF. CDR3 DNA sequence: TGCGCCAGCAGTCTGACAGGGCGCAACGAGCAGTACTTC.

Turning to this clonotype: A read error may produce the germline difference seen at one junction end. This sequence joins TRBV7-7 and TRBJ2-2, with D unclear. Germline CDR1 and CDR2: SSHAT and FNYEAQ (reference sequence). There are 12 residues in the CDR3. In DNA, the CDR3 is TGTGCTAGCAGCTCCAACGGCGTGGAGCTGTTTTTT. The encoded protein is CASSSNGVELFF.

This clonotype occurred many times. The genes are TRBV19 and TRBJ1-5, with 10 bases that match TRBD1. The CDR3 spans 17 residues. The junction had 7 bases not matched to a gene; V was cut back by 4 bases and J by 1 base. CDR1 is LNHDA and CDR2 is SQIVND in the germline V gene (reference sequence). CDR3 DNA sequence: TGTGCCAGTAGTAAAGGGACAGGGGTCGGAAGCAATCAGCCCCAGCATTTT. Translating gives CASSKGTGVGSNQPQHF.

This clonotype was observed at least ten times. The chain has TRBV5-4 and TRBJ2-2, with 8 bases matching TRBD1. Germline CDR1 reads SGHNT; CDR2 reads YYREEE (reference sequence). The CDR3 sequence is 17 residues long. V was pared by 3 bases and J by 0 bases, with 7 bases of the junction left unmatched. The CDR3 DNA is TGTGCCAGCAGCTCCCCTACAGGGGGATCGAACACCGGGGAGCTGTTTTTT. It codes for CASSSPTGGSNTGELFF.

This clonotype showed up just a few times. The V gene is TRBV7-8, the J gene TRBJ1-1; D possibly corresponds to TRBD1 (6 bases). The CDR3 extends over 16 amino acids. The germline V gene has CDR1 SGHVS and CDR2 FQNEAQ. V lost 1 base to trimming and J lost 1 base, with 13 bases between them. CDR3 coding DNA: TGTGCCAGCAGCTTAGTACAGGGCTCGTGGAACACTGAAGCTTTCTTT. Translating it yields CASSLVQGSWNTEAFF. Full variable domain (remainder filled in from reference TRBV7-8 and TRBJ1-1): GAGVSQSPRYKVAKRGQDVALRCDPISGHVSLFWYQQALGQGPEFLTYFQNEAQLDKSGLPSDRFFAERPEGSVSTLKIQRTQQEDSAVYLCASSLVQGSWNTEAFFGQGTRLTVV.

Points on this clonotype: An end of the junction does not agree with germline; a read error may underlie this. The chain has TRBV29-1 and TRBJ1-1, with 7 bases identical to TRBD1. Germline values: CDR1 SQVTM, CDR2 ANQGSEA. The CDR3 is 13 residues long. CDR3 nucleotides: TGCAGCGTGGAAGGACAGGTGAACACTGAAGCTTTCTTT. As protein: CSVEGQVNTEAFF.

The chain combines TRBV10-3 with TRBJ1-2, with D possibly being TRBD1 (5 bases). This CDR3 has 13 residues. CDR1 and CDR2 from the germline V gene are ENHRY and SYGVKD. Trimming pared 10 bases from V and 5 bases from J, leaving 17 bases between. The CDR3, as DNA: TGTGCCAGCAGCCCAGGGAGCGGGTATGGCTACACCTTC. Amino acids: CASSPGSGYGYTF.

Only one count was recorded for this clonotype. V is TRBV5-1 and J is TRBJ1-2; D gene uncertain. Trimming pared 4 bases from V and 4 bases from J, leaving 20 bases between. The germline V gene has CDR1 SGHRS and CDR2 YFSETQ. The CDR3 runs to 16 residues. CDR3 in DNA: TGCGCCAGCAGCGCCATAACCCAAGTCAGGCCCTATGGCTACACCTTC. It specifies CASSAITQVRPYGYTF.

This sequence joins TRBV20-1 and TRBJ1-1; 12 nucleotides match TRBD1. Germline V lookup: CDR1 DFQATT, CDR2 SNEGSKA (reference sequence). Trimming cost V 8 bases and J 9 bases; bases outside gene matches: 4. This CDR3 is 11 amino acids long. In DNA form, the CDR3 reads TGCAGTAGCCGGGACAGGGGGCAAGCTTTCTTT. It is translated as CSSRDRGQAFF.

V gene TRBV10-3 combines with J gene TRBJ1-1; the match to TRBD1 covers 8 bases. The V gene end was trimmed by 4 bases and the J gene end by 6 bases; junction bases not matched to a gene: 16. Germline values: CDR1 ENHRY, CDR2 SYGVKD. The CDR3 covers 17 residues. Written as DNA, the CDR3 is TGTGCCATCAGTGGGGTGGGGCAGGGGGCATCTAACTCTGAAGCTTTCTTT. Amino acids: CAISGVGQGASNSEAFF.

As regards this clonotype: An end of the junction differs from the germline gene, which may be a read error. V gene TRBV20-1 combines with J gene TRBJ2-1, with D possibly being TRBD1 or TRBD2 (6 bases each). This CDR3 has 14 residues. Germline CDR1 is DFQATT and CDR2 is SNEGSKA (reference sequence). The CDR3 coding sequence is TGCAGTGCCAGCGAGGGGGGAGAGGGCAATGAGCAGTCCTTC. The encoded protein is CSASEGGEGNEQSF.

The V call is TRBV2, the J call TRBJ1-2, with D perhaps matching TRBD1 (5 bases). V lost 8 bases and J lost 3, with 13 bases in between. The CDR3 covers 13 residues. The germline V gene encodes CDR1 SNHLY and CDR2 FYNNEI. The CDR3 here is CASDSTVDYGYTF. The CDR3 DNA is TGTGCCAGCGACAGCACCGTCGACTATGGCTACACCTTC. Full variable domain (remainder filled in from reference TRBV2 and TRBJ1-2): EPEVTQTPSHQVTQMGQEVILRCVPISNHLYFYWYRQILGQKVEFLVSFYNNEISEKSEIFDDQFSVERPDGSNFTLKIRSTKLEDSAMYFCASDSTVDYGYTFGSGTRLTVV.

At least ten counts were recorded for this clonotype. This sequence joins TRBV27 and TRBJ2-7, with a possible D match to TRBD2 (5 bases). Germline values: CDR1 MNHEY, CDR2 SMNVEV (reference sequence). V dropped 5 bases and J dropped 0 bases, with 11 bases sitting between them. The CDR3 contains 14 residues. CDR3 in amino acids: CASSLGLNSYEQYF. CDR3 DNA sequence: TGTGCCAGCAGTCTAGGACTTAACTCCTACGAGCAGTACTTC.

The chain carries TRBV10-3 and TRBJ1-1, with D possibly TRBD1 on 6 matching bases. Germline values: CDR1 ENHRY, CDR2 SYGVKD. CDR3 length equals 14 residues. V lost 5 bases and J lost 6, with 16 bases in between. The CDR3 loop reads CAISPRQEGPEAFF. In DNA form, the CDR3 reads TGTGCCATCAGTCCGAGACAGGAGGGACCTGAAGCTTTCTTT.